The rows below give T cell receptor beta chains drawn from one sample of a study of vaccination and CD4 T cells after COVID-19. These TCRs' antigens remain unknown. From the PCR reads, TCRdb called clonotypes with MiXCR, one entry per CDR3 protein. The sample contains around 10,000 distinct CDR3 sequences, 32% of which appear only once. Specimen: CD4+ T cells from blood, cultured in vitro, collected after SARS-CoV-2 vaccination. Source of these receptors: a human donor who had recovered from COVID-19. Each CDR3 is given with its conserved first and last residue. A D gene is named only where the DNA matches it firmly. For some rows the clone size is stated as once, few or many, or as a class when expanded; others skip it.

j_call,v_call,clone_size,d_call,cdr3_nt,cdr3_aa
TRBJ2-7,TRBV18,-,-,TGTGCCAGCTCACCCCCGACTGGGTACGAGCAGTACTTC,CASSPPTGYEQYF
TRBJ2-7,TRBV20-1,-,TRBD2,TGCAGTGCTAGTTCTAGCGGGAGGCCACGTGAGCAGTACTTC,CSASSSGRPREQYF
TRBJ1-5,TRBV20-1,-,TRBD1,TGCAGTGCAAAAGGGACAGCAAATCAGCCCCAGCATTTT,CSAKGTANQPQHF
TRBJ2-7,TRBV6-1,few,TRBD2,TGTGCCAGCAGTCTCGGGGGGAAGGGGGCTAGCGGGGTCTACGAGCAGTACTTC,CASSLGGKGASGVYEQYF
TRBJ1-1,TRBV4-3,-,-,TGCGCCAGCAGCCAAGAGTCGGGGACATACACTGAAGCTTTCTTT,CASSQESGTYTEAFF
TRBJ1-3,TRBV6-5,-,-,TGTGCCAGCAGTTTTCAGGCCTCTGGAAACACCATATATTTT,CASSFQASGNTIYF
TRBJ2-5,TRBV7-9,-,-,TGTGCCTGCAGCAGAGCGGGCGGGCAAGAGACCCAGTACTTC,CACSRAGGQETQYF
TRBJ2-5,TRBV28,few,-,TGTGCCAGCAGTTTAGGGGGGGCGAATGTGGAGACCCAGTACTTC,CASSLGGANVETQYF
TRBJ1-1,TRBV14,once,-,TGTGCCAGCAGCCAACGCCTGACGGGAGTCACTGAAGCTTTCTTT,CASSQRLTGVTEAFF
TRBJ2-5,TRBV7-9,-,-,TGTGCCAGCAGCTTAGGTCAGGGAGTGGGAGAGACCCAGTACTTC,CASSLGQGVGETQYF
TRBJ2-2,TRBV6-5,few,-,TGTGCCAGCAGTTACTCTGGAGGACCGACCGGGGAGCTGTTTTTT,CASSYSGGPTGELFF
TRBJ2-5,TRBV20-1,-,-,TGCAGTGCTAGAGAGGGGGCCGGTCAAGAGACCCAGTACTTC,CSAREGAGQETQYF
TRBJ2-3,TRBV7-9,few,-,TGTGCCAGCTCCTCACAGGGTTTAAGCACAGATACGCAGTATTTT,CASSSQGLSTDTQYF
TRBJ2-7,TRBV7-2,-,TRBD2,TGTGCCAGCAGCCCTCGGCGGGAGGGGTTCTACGAGCAGTACTTC,CASSPRREGFYEQYF
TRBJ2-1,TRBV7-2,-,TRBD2,TGTGCCAGCAGCTCCATACTAGCGGGAGCAAGTTACAATGAGCAGTTCTTC,CASSSILAGASYNEQFF
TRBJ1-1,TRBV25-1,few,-,TGTGCCAGCATGGCCCGGGACACCCTGAACACTGAAGCTTTCTTT,CASMARDTLNTEAFF
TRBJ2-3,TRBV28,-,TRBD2,TGTGCCAGCAATCCCCACGGGGGACTAGTAGGGAGCACAGATACGCAGTATTTT,CASNPHGGLVGSTDTQYF
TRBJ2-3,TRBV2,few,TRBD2,TGTGCCAGCGGACTAGCGGCTGGAGATACGCAGTATTTT,CASGLAAGDTQYF
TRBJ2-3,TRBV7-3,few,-,TGTGCCAGCAGCTTAAGGGTCGGGAGCACAGATACGCAGTATTTT,CASSLRVGSTDTQYF
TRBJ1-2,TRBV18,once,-,TGTGCCAGCTCACCGAATCCTGGCAGAATCTCCCTTTATACTAACTATGGCTACACCTTC,CASSPNPGRISLYTNYGYTF
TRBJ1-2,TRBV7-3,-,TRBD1,TGTGCCAGCAGCGAGGGACAGGGGAAATTAGGCTATGGCTACACCTTC,CASSEGQGKLGYGYTF
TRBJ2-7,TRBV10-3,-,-,TGTGCCATCTCCGAGGGGGATCTCCCCTACGAGCAGTACTTC,CAISEGDLPYEQYF
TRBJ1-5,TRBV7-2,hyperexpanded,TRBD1,TGTGCCAGCAGCCCCGGACAGGGCCCGAATCAGCCCCAGCATTTT,CASSPGQGPNQPQHF
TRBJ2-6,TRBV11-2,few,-,TGTGCCAGCAGCTCCCGGTGGAGGGCTGGGGCCAACGTCCTGACTTTC,CASSSRWRAGANVLTF
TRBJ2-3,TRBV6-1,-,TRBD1,TGTGCCAGCAGCCGACAGGGGGTAAAGGATACGCAGTATTTT,CASSRQGVKDTQYF
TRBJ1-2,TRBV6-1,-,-,TGTGCCAGCAGTGAACGGCTAGGGGGGTATGGCTACACCTTC,CASSERLGGYGYTF
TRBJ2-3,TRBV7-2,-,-,TGTGCCAGCAGCTTGGGGGGAGCCACAGATACGCAGTATTTT,CASSLGGATDTQYF
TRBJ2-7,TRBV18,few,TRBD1,TGTGCCAGCTCGTCGACAGGGGCAACCTACGAGCAGTACTTC,CASSSTGATYEQYF
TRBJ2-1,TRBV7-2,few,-,TGTGCCAGCAGCTTAGGAGTGAGCTCCTACAATGAGCAGTTCTTC,CASSLGVSSYNEQFF
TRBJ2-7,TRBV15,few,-,TGTGCCACCAGCAGAGATCTTAACAGGGTTCACGAGCAGTACTTC,CATSRDLNRVHEQYF
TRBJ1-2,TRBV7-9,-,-,TGTGCCAGCAGCGCGGGACACGTCCCTAGCGGCTACACCTTC,CASSAGHVPSGYTF
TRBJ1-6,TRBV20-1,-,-,TGCAGTGCTAGGATAAGGACGGGGAAGAATTCACCCCTCCACTTT,CSARIRTGKNSPLHF
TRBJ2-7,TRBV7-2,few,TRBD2,TGTGCCAGCAGCACCGCAAGCGGGAGTGTCTACGAGCAGTACTTC,CASSTASGSVYEQYF
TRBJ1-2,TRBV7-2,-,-,TGTGCCAGCAGCGACCTAGGTGGAGGGGCATCGGACTATGGCTACACCTTC,CASSDLGGGASDYGYTF
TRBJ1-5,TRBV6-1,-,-,TGTGCCAGCAGTCCTGACCGGACGGCCCTTCCGGGTCAGCCCCAGCATTTT,CASSPDRTALPGQPQHF
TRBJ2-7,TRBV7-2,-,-,TGTGCCAGCAGCTTAGATCCGGGCGCCAGAACCTCGGGCGAGCAGTACTTC,CASSLDPGARTSGEQYF
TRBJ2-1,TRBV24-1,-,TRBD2,TGTGCCACCAGTGATAAGCGGGAGGGCATTTACAATGAGCAGTTCTTC,CATSDKREGIYNEQFF
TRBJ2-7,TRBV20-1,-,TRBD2,TGCAGTGCCGAGAGGGGGTATGGGCGGGAGGCCTCCTACGAGCAGTACTTC,CSAERGYGREASYEQYF
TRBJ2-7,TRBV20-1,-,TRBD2,TGCAGTGCTAGAGATCTAGGGACTAGCGGGACCGAGCAGTACTTC,CSARDLGTSGTEQYF
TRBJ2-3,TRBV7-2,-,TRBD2,TGTGCCAGCAGCTTGTTCGTGGGGGGGTTGGCAGATACGCAGTATTTT,CASSLFVGGLADTQYF
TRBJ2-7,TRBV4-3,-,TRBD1,TGCGCCAGCAGCCAAAACCCGGGACAGGGGGCCTACGAGCAGTACTTC,CASSQNPGQGAYEQYF
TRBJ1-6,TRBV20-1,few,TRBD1,TGCAGTGCTAGGAGGGGACAGCTACCTTCCTATAATTCACCCCTCCACTTT,CSARRGQLPSYNSPLHF
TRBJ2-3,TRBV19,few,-,TGTGCCAGTAGTGAAGGCGGAACTAGCACAGATACGCAGTATTTT,CASSEGGTSTDTQYF
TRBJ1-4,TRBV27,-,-,TGTGCCAGCAGTTTGGCGGCCGCAACTAATGAAAAACTGTTTTTT,CASSLAAATNEKLFF